This T cell receptor (beta chain) was found in a study of blood T cell repertoires in COVID-19. Study processing details: It was from reference gene primer amplification that nucleated cell counts were estimated. Repertoires were generated with immunoSEQ multiplex PCR, while TCRdb's copy carries only in-frame clones and drops some. V, J and clone size are taken as reported in that table, and D and trimming were inferred from the DNA itself. The repertoire consists of about 55,000 clones, with roughly 85% occurring once and the leading ten covering approximately 15%. V was shortened by 4 bases and J by 4 bases, with 15 bases between the two germline ends. Per germline, CDR1 SGHKS and CDR2 YYEKEE (reference sequence). CDR3 length: 15 amino acids.

Sequencing was carried out using peripheral blood. This chain links TRBV5-5 with TRBJ1-5, with D possibly matching TRBD1 (5 bases). This sequence originates from a human donor in a cohort sampled during active COVID-19. CDR3 in amino acids: CASSPDSKLNQPQHF. The CDR3 nucleotides are TGTGCCAGCAGCCCTGACAGCAAGCTAAATCAGCCCCAGCATTTT.